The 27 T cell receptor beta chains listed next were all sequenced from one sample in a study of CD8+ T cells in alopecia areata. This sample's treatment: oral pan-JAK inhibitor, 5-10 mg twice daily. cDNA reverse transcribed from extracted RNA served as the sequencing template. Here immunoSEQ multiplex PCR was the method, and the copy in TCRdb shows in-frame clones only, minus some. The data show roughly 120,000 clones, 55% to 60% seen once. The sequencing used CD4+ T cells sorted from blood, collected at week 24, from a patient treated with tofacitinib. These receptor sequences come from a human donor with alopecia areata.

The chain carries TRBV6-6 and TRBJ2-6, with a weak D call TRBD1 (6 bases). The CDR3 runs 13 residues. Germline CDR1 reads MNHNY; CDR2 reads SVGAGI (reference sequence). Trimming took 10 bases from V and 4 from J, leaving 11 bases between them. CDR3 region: CATTTGGANVLTF. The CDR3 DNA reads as TGTGCCACTACGACAGGAGGGGCCAACGTCCTGACTTTC.

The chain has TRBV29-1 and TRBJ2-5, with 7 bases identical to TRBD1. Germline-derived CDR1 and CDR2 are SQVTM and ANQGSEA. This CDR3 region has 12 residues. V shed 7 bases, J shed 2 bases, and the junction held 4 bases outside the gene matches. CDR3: CSALTGQETQYF. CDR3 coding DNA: TGCAGCGCCCTGACAGGGCAAGAGACCCAGTACTTC.

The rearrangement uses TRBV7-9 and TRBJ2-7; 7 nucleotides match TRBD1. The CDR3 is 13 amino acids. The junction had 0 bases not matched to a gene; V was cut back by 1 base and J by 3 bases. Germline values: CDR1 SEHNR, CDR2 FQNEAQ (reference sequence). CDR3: CASSLGDSYEQYF. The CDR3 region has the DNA TGTGCCAGCAGCTTAGGGGACAGCTACGAGCAGTACTTC.

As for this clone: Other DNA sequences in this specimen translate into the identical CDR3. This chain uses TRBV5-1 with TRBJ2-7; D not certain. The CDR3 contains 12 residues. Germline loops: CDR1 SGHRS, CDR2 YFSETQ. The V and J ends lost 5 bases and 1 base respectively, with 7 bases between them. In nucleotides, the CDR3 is TGCGCCAGCAGTCTAACATCCTACGAGCAGTACTTC. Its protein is CASSLTSYEQYF.

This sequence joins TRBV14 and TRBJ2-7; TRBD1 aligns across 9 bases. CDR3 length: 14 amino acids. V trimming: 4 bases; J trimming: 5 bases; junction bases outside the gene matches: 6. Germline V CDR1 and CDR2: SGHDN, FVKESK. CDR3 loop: CASSLRTGVDEQYF. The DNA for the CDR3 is TGTGCCAGCAGCCTTCGGACAGGGGTGGACGAGCAGTACTTC.

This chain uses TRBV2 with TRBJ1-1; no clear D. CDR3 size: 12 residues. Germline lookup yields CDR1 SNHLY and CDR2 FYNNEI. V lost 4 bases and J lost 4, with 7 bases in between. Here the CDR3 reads CASSVTSTEAFF. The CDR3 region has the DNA TGTGCCAGCAGTGTTACATCCACTGAAGCTTTCTTT. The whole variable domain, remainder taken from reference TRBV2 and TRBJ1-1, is EPEVTQTPSHQVTQMGQEVILRCVPISNHLYFYWYRQILGQKVEFLVSFYNNEISEKSEIFDDQFSVERPDGSNFTLKIRSTKLEDSAMYFCASSVTSTEAFFGQGTRLTVV.

CDR3 sequence reads: CASSPGLDATDTQYF. CDR3 nucleotide sequence: TGTGCCAGCAGCCCGGGACTAGATGCCACAGATACGCAGTATTTT. The chain has TRBV7-2 and TRBJ2-3; 8 nucleotides align to TRBD2. V shed 5 bases, J shed 2 bases, and the junction held 6 bases outside the gene matches. CDR1 and CDR2 (germline): SGHTA, FQGNSA. The CDR3 has 15 amino acids.

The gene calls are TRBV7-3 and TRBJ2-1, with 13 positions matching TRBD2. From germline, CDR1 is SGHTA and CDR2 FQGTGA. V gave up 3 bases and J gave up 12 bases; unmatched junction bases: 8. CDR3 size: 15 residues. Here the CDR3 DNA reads TGTGCCAGCAGCTTGACAGGGACTAGCGGGGCGCGGCAGTTCTTC. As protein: CASSLTGTSGARQFF. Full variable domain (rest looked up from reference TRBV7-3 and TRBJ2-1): GAGVSQTPSNKVTEKGKYVELRCDPISGHTALYWYRQSLGQGPEFLIYFQGTGAADDSGLPNDRFFAVRPEGSVSTLKIQRTERGDSAVYLCASSLTGTSGARQFFGPGTRLTVL.

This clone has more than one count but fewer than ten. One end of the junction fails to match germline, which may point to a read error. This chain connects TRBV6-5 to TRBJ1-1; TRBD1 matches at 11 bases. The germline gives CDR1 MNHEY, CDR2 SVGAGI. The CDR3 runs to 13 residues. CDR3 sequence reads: CASSPGTGGLLRF. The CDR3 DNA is TGTGCCAGCAGTCCCGGGACAGGGGGGCTCCTTCGGTTT.

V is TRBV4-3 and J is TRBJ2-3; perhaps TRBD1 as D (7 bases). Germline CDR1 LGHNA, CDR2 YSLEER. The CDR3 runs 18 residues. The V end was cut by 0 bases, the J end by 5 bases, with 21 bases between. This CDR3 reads CASSQDLGGGTARDTQYF. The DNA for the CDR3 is TGCGCCAGCAGCCAAGATCTAGGGGGCGGGACGGCCAGAGATACGCAGTATTTT.

The CDR3 region is CSVRGLRQNTEAFF. CDR3 sequence (DNA): TGCAGCGTTCGGGGACTGAGACAGAACACTGAAGCTTTCTTT. The chain recombines TRBV29-1 with TRBJ1-1; tentatively, D is TRBD1 (5 bases). This CDR3 spans 14 amino acids. Germline CDR1 SQVTM, CDR2 ANQGSEA. The V gene lost 5 bases and the J gene lost 1 base, with 14 bases spanning the gap.

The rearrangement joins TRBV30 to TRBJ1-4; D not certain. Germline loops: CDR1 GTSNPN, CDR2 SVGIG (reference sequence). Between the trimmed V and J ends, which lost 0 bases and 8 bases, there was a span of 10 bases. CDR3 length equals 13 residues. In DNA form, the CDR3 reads TGTGCCTGGAGTGTCCAACAGCCAGAAAAACTGTTTTTT. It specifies CAWSVQQPEKLFF. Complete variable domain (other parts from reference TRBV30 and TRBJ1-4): SQTIHQWPATLVQPVGSPLSLECTVEGTSNPNLYWYRQAAGRGLQLLFYSVGIGQISSEVPQNLSASRPQDRQFILSSKKLLLSDSGFYLCAWSVQQPEKLFFGSGTQLSVL.

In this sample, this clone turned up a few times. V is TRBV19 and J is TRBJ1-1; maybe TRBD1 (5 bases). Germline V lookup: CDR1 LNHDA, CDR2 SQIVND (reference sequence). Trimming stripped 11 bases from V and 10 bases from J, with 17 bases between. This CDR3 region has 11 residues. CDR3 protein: CASLNWGGAFF. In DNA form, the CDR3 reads TGTGCCTCCTTAAATTGGGGGGGAGCTTTCTTT.

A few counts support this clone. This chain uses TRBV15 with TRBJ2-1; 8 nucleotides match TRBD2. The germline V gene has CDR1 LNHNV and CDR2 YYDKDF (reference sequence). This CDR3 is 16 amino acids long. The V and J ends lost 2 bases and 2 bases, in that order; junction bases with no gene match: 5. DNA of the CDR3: TGTGCCACCAGCAGAAGTGGGCGGGGGGCCTACAATGAGCAGTTCTTC. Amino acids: CATSRSGRGAYNEQFF. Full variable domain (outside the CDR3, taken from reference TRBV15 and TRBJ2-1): DAMVIQNPRYQVTQFGKPVTLSCSQTLNHNVMYWYQQKSSQAPKLLFHYYDKDFNNEADTPDNFQSRRPNTSFCFLDIRSPGLGDTAMYLCATSRSGRGAYNEQFFGPGTRLTVL.

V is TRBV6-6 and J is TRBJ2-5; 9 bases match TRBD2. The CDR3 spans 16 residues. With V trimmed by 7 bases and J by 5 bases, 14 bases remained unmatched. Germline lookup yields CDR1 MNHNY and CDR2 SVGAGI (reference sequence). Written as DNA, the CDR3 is TGTGCCAGCACTCCCTTTAGCGGGGGCGCAGGGGAGACCCAGTACTTC. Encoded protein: CASTPFSGGAGETQYF.

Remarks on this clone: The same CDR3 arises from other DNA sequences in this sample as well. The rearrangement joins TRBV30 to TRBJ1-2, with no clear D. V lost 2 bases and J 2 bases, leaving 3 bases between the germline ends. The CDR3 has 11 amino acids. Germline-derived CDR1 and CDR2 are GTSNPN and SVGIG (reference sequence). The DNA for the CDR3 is TGTGCCTGGAGTCAGAACTATGGCTACACCTTC. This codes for CAWSQNYGYTF.

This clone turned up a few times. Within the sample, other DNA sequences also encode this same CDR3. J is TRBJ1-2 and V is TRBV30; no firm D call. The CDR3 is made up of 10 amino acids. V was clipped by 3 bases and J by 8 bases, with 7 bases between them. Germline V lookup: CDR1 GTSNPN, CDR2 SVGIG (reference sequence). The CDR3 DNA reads TGTGCCTGGAGAAAAGGGGGCTACACCTTC. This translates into CAWRKGGYTF.

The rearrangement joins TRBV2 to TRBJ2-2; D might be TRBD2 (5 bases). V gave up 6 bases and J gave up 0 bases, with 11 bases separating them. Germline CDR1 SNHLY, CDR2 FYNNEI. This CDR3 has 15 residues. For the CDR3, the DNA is TGTGCCAGCAGAGCATCCGGGACGAACACCGGGGAGCTGTTTTTT. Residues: CASRASGTNTGELFF.

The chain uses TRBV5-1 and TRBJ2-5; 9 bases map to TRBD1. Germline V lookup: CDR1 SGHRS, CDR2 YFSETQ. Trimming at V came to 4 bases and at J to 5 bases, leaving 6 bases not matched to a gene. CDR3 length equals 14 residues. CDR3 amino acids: CASSTDRGRETQYF. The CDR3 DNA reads TGCGCCAGCAGCACGGACAGGGGACGGGAGACCCAGTACTTC.

The DNA of the CDR3 is TGTGCCATCAGTTCACGGGAGCGGCAGCCCCAGCATTTT. This sequence encodes CAISSRERQPQHF. The chain is built from TRBV10-3 and TRBJ1-5; D not resolved. In germline, CDR1 is ENHRY, CDR2 SYGVKD. Trimming left V 5 bases short and J 7 bases short, with 12 bases between. The CDR3 spans 13 residues.

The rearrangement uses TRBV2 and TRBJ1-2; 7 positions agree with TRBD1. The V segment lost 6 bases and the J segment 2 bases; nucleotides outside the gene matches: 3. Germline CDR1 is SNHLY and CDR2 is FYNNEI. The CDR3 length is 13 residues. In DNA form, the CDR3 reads TGTGCCAGCAGCACGACAGGGAACTATGGCTACACCTTC. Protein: CASSTTGNYGYTF.

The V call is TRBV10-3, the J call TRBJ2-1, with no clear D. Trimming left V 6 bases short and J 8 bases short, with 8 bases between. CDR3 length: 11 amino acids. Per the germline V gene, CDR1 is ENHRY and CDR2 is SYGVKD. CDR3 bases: TGTGCCATCAGCGCGTGGCATGAGCAGTTCTTC. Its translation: CAISAWHEQFF.

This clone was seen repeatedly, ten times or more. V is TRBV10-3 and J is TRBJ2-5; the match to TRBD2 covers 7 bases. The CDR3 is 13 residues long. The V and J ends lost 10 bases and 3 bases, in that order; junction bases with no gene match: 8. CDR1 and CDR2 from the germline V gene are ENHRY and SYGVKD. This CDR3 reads CATSNRGEETQYF. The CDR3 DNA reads TGTGCCACGTCGAACCGGGGGGAAGAGACCCAGTACTTC.

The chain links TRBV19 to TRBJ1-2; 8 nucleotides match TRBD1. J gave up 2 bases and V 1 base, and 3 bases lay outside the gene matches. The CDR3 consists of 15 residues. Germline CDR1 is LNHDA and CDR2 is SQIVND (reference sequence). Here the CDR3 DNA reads TGTGCCAGTAGTATAGGCCAGGGGGCCAACTATGGCTACACCTTC. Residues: CASSIGQGANYGYTF.

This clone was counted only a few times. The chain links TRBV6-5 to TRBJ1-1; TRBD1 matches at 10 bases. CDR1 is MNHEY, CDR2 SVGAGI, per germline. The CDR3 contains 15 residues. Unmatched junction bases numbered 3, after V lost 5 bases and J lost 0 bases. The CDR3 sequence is CASSAGQGLNTEAFF. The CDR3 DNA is TGTGCCAGCAGTGCGGGACAGGGGTTGAACACTGAAGCTTTCTTT.

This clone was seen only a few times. CDR3 region: CASSLEATSRTNIQYF. CDR3 in DNA: TGTGCCAGCAGCTTAGAGGCGACCTCTAGAACAAACATTCAGTACTTC. The J gene is TRBJ2-4, the V gene TRBV13; D uncertain. The CDR3 is made up of 16 amino acids. V lost 1 base, J lost 6 bases, and 16 bases lay in between. Germline-derived CDR1 and CDR2 are PRHDT and FYEKMQ (reference sequence).

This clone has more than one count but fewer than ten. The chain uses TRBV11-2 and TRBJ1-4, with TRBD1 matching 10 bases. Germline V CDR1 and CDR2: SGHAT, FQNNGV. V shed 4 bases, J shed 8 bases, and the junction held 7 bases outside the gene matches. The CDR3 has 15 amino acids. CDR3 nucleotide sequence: TGTGCCAGCAGCTCTAGACAGGGGGCAGGGGAAAAACTGTTTTTT. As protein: CASSSRQGAGEKLFF.